This T cell receptor beta chain stems from a study of T cell repertoires in cytomegalovirus infection. Study-level points and caveats: Accumulated public TCR beta family frequency recognized individuals carrying CMV together with the relevant HLA.

The germline V gene encodes CDR1 MNHNY and CDR2 SVGAGI (reference sequence). The CDR3 consists of 15 residues. V gave up 2 bases and J gave up 0 bases; unmatched junction bases: 4. Via MiXCR, TCRdb re-called the reads, giving one row per CDR3 protein. Seen here are about 310,000 distinct CDR3 sequences, around 25% observed once, and the top ten hold about 14%. Details on this clonotype: Its antigen remains unidentified.

This rearrangement joins TRBV6-6 to TRBJ2-7, with 7 bases that match TRBD1. The TCR originated in a human donor in good health (CMV status not recorded). Some clones in this sample may be carry-over from other donors' samples. The sequencing here drew on cultured PBMCs, taken from culture after CMV antigen stimulation. The DNA for the CDR3 is TGTGCCAGCAGTTACCTACAGGGGAGCTCCTACGAGCAGTACTTC. Amino acid sequence: CASSYLQGSSYEQYF.